Presented here are 29 T cell receptor beta chains from one specimen sequenced in a study of regulatory T cells in long-lasting Graves disease. With iRepertoire HTBI primers and Arm-PCR of CDR3 regions, TCR beta libraries were built. TCRdb reprocessed the multiplex PCR reads with MiXCR, giving one entry per CDR3 protein. Among 400,000 to 550,000 distinct CDR3 sequences listed, around 14% were seen once. Documented time point: newly diagnosed GD, antithyroid drugs for less than 3 months. PBMCs were the source of the RNA used for TCR sequencing. In addition, the sample was reused for a study of T cells in Graves' hyperthyroidism and ophthalmopathy.

The sequenced sample was peripheral blood mononuclear cells (PBMCs), obtained at new diagnosis, from a patient treated with antithyroid drugs. These receptors came from a woman between 25 and 40 years old with Graves disease.

This clonotype came up a few times. The genes are TRBV28 and TRBJ2-7; 7 bases line up with TRBD2. With 5 bases clipped from V and 0 bases from J, the junction kept 7 bases outside the gene matches. CDR1 is MDHEN and CDR2 is SYDVKM in the germline V gene. The CDR3 has 15 residues. CDR3 in DNA: TGTGCCAGCAGTCTGCGTAGCGGGTACTCCTACGAGCAGTACTTC. Translation gives CASSLRSGYSYEQYF.

This clonotype was seen many times. This chain links TRBV7-6 with TRBJ1-5; 11 bases agree with TRBD1. Germline CDR1 SGHVS, CDR2 FNYEAQ. The CDR3 has 17 residues. Germline trimming cut 5 bases from V and 3 bases from J; bases unmatched to any gene: 9. The chain's CDR3 is CASSPGTGGMNNQPQHF. CDR3 DNA sequence: TGTGCCAGCAGCCCGGGGACAGGGGGAATGAACAATCAGCCCCAGCATTTT.

Concerning this clonotype itself: This clone may be a read error of a much larger clone one base away. This sequence joins TRBV11-3 and TRBJ2-1; no firm D call. CDR3 length: 14 amino acids. Trimming shortened V by 2 bases and J by 13 bases, and 18 bases separated the two germline ends. Germline-derived CDR1 and CDR2 are SGHNT and YENEEA. CDR3 region: CASSLRISPETQFF. The DNA for the CDR3 is TGTGCCAGCAGCTTACGGATCTCCCCAGAGACCCAGTTCTTC.

J is TRBJ2-5 and V is TRBV19; 8 positions agree with TRBD2. This CDR3 is built from 15 residues. Germline lookup yields CDR1 LNHDA and CDR2 SQIVND (reference sequence). The ends lost 7 bases at V and 1 base at J; junction bases unmatched: 8. In DNA, the CDR3 is TGTGCCAGTAAAGTGGCGGGAGGTCCCCAAGAGACCCAGTACTTC. This codes for CASKVAGGPQETQYF. Drawing the rest from reference TRBV19 and TRBJ2-5, the complete variable domain is DGGITQSPKYLFRKEGQNVTLSCEQNLNHDAMYWYRQDPGQGLRLIYYSQIVNDFQKGDIAEGYSVSREKKESFPLTVTSAQKNPTAFYLCASKVAGGPQETQYFGPGTRLLVL.

This clonotype was detected ten times or more. This chain uses TRBV12-3 or TRBV12-4 with TRBJ2-7; 10 positions match TRBD2. The trim removed 6 bases at V and 2 bases at J, leaving 16 bases unmatched. The CDR3 runs to 18 residues. This chain's CDR3 is CASSSQRPGTSVTYEQYF. DNA for the CDR3: TGTGCCAGCAGCTCCCAGCGCCCCGGGACTAGCGTAACCTACGAGCAGTACTTC.

The chain recombines TRBV7-2 with TRBJ2-7; possible D gene TRBD1, 5 bases. Germline CDR1 reads SGHTA; CDR2 reads FQGNSA. V lost 1 base to trimming and J lost 4 bases, with 11 bases between them. The CDR3 is 14 residues long. The CDR3 loop reads CASSLGGQNYEQYF. The CDR3 DNA follows: TGTGCCAGCAGCTTAGGCGGACAAAATTACGAGCAGTACTTC.

The sample holds many counts of this clonotype. This rearrangement joins TRBV3-1 to TRBJ1-4; D remains ambiguous. The CDR3 is made up of 14 amino acids. Per germline, CDR1 LGHDT and CDR2 YNNKEL (reference sequence). V was pared by 1 base and J by 4 bases, with 7 bases between. For the CDR3, the DNA is TGTGCCAGCAGCCAAGCACGCGATAATGAAAAACTGTTTTTT. Its translation: CASSQARDNEKLFF. The variable domain in full, with the rest retrieved from reference TRBV3-1 and TRBJ1-4, is DTAVSQTPKYLVTQMGNDKSIKCEQNLGHDTMYWYKQDSKKFLKIMFSYNNKELIINETVPNRFSPKSPDKAHLNLHINSLELGDSAVYFCASSQARDNEKLFFGSGTQLSVL.

This clonotype was found many times. The chain couples TRBV12-3 or TRBV12-4 to TRBJ2-2; 9 bases line up with TRBD2. The CDR3 totals 15 residues. J gave up 4 bases and V 7 bases, and 7 bases lay outside the gene matches. As DNA, the CDR3 is TGTGCCAGCACTCCAGCGGGAGGTGCCACCGGGGAGCTGTTTTTT. Translating it yields CASTPAGGATGELFF.

This clonotype was detected ten times or more. This chain connects TRBV28 to TRBJ2-7; 8 positions agree with TRBD1. Trimming removed 5 bases from V and 1 base from J; junction bases left unmatched: 4. CDR1 is MDHEN, CDR2 SYDVKM, per germline. The CDR3 consists of 14 residues. The DNA of the CDR3 is TGTGCCAGCAGTCCGGGACAGGTTTCCTACGAGCAGTACTTC. Amino acid sequence: CASSPGQVSYEQYF.

Ten or more counts support this clonotype. V and J are TRBV28 and TRBJ2-3; 9 positions agree with TRBD2. CDR3 length: 18 residues. CDR1 MDHEN and CDR2 SYDVKM come from the germline V gene. Trimming took 2 bases from V and 5 from J; bases not matched to a gene: 14. The CDR3 DNA sequence: TGTGCCAGCAGTTTAGTGGGTTCAGCGGGAGGTCTGGGAGATACGCAGTATTTT. This encodes CASSLVGSAGGLGDTQYF.

At least ten counts were recorded for this clonotype. CDR3 nucleotide sequence: TGTGCCAGCAGCGTCACAGGGGGCCGGCTCGAGCAGTACTTC. Amino acids: CASSVTGGRLEQYF. This chain joins TRBV12-3 or TRBV12-4 and TRBJ2-7; 9 bases are a match to TRBD1. This CDR3 is built from 14 residues. The V segment lost 6 bases and the J segment 6 bases; nucleotides outside the gene matches: 9.

This clonotype was counted at least ten times. The V and J genes are TRBV20-1 and TRBJ2-7; TRBD2 matches at 7 bases. Germline CDR1 reads DFQATT; CDR2 reads SNEGSKA (reference sequence). The CDR3 has 15 residues. Unmatched junction bases numbered 9, after V lost 1 base and J lost 3 bases. The CDR3 protein is CSARGRDYSFYEQYF. The CDR3 DNA is TGCAGTGCTAGAGGCCGGGACTACTCCTTCTACGAGCAGTACTTC.

This clonotype was observed many times. The chain is built from TRBV7-9 and TRBJ2-7; 8 nucleotides agree with TRBD1. Germline loops: CDR1 SEHNR, CDR2 FQNEAQ (reference sequence). CDR3 length: 14 residues. Trimming cost V 6 bases and J 0 bases; bases outside gene matches: 4. The CDR3 bases are TGTGCCAGCAGGGACGGGACAGGCTCCTACGAGCAGTACTTC. It encodes CASRDGTGSYEQYF.

This clonotype was seen repeatedly, ten times or more. The rearrangement uses TRBV7-9 and TRBJ1-4, with TRBD1 matching over 7 bases. In germline, CDR1 is SEHNR, CDR2 FQNEAQ (reference sequence). This CDR3 is built from 15 residues. J lost 3 bases, V lost 10 bases, and 11 bases had no gene match. CDR3 in amino acids: CATNPTGSSNEKLFF. CDR3 sequence (DNA): TGTGCCACCAATCCGACAGGGTCGTCTAATGAAAAACTGTTTTTT.

There are many counts of this clonotype. The rearrangement joins TRBV2 to TRBJ1-2; D is possibly TRBD1 (5 bases). V was pared by 6 bases and J by 0 bases, with 17 bases between. The germline V gene has CDR1 SNHLY and CDR2 FYNNEI. The length of the CDR3 is 16 residues. The CDR3 nucleotides are TGTGCCAGCAGCGTCCTAGGGGCCAGATCTAACTATGGCTACACCTTC. Translation: CASSVLGARSNYGYTF.

This clonotype appeared a few times. The chain uses TRBV24-1 and TRBJ1-5, with unresolved D. CDR3 length equals 17 residues. V was clipped by 1 base and J by 4 bases, with 16 bases between them. Germline loops: CDR1 KGHDR, CDR2 SFDVKD. The CDR3 DNA is TGTGCCACCAGTGATTTCGCAGGACTTGTCTTAAATCAGCCCCAGCATTTT. Residues: CATSDFAGLVLNQPQHF.

The V call is TRBV6-1, the J call TRBJ2-3; a possible D gene is TRBD2 (5 bases). The CDR3 totals 12 residues. The germline V gene has CDR1 MNHNS and CDR2 SASEGT. Trimming cost V 6 bases and J 11 bases, with 15 bases left between them. As DNA, the CDR3 is TGTGCCAGCAGCCAACCGGGATCGGGGCAGTATTTT. This gives the protein CASSQPGSGQYF.

Many counts were recorded for this clonotype. The rearrangement uses TRBV9 and TRBJ2-1; 9 positions match TRBD2. The CDR3 runs to 16 residues. Per germline, CDR1 SGDLS and CDR2 YYNGEE. The ends lost 2 bases at V and 7 bases at J; junction bases unmatched: 10. The CDR3 sequence: CASSVSGSSIGNEQFF. The DNA for the CDR3 is TGTGCCAGCAGCGTTAGCGGGAGTAGTATCGGGAATGAGCAGTTCTTC. The full variable domain, in which reference TRBV9 and TRBJ2-1 provide the parts outside the CDR3, is DSGVTQTPKHLITATGQRVTLRCSPRSGDLSVYWYQQSLDQGLQFLIQYYNGEERAKGNILERFSAQQFPDLHSELNLSSLELGDSALYFCASSVSGSSIGNEQFFGPGTRLTVL.

In its sample, this clonotype was seen many times. The chain has TRBV11-2 and TRBJ2-3; D call uncertain. Per the germline V gene, CDR1 is SGHAT and CDR2 is FQNNGV. The V and J ends lost 0 bases and 2 bases respectively, with 18 bases between them. This CDR3 is built from 18 residues. The chain's CDR3 is CASSLDSRPGQLTDTQYF. For the CDR3, the DNA is TGTGCCAGCAGCTTAGATTCGCGCCCGGGTCAGCTCACAGATACGCAGTATTTT.

The chain combines TRBV9 with TRBJ2-1, with D possibly being TRBD2 (6 bases). Per the germline V gene, CDR1 is SGDLS and CDR2 is YYNGEE. With 3 bases removed from V and 4 bases from J, the gap between germline ends came to 14 bases. CDR3 length: 15 amino acids. CDR3 in amino acids: CASSDAGTDYNEQFF. CDR3 sequence (DNA): TGTGCCAGCAGCGACGCCGGGACTGATTACAATGAGCAGTTCTTC.

Note on this clonotype: With a far larger clone one base away, a read error is the likely cause. This chain uses TRBV6-1 with TRBJ2-3; 8 nucleotides match TRBD2. With 6 bases clipped from V and 4 bases from J, the junction kept 12 bases outside the gene matches. This CDR3 comprises 16 residues. The germline gives CDR1 MNHNS, CDR2 SASEGT. DNA of the CDR3: TGTGCCAGCAGCCAAGAGAAGGCAGCGGGAGCAGATACGCAGTATTTT. Translating it yields CASSQEKAAGADTQYF.

This clonotype has only a few counts. This chain joins TRBV7-2 and TRBJ1-2; D may be TRBD1 (5 bases). Germline CDR1 is SGHTA and CDR2 is FQGNSA. Trimming removed 5 bases at V and 8 bases at J, with 18 bases between. The CDR3 consists of 14 residues. CDR3 loop: CASSEASGRSGYTF. The DNA for the CDR3 is TGTGCCAGCAGCGAGGCCTCAGGGCGGAGCGGCTACACCTTC.

This clonotype was counted ten times or more. The V and J genes are TRBV20-1 and TRBJ2-3; D may correspond to TRBD1 or TRBD2 (5 bases each). This CDR3 comprises 11 residues. Deletions cut 3 bases from V and 11 bases from J, with 12 bases between. Germline V gene sequence: CDR1 DFQATT, CDR2 SNEGSKA (reference sequence). CDR3 sequence reads: CSASRGPEQYF. The CDR3 DNA reads as TGCAGTGCTAGCCGGGGCCCGGAGCAGTATTTT.

This clonotype was picked up many times. The chain uses TRBV28 and TRBJ1-1, with D unresolved. CDR1 and CDR2 (germline): MDHEN, SYDVKM. The germline V and J ends were trimmed by 5 bases and 2 bases, with 12 bases remaining between them. The CDR3 is 14 amino acids. The CDR3 DNA is TGTGCCAGCAGTGACGACATGACAAACACTGAAGCTTTCTTT. Protein product: CASSDDMTNTEAFF.

This clonotype was picked up one time. The J gene is TRBJ1-1, the V gene TRBV2; D is unresolved. CDR3 length: 13 residues. V lost 2 bases to trimming and J lost 3 bases, with 7 bases between them. The germline gives CDR1 SNHLY, CDR2 FYNNEI. The CDR3, as DNA: TGTGCCAGCAGTGAATCTGCGGACACTGAAGCTTTCTTT. Protein: CASSESADTEAFF.

This clonotype came up many times. CDR3 nucleotide sequence: TGCGCCAGCAGCGTTCTCGGGCTAGCAGGGACCGGGGAGCTGTTTTTT. It is translated as CASSVLGLAGTGELFF. V is TRBV5-1 and J is TRBJ2-2, with D tentatively TRBD1 or TRBD2 (5 bases each). CDR1 is SGHRS, CDR2 YFSETQ, per germline. This CDR3 has 16 amino acids. Trimming pared 4 bases from V and 5 bases from J, leaving 18 bases between.

The CDR3 sequence: CASSLGQGAPPYGYTF. CDR3 bases: TGCGCCAGCAGCTTGGGACAGGGGGCCCCGCCCTATGGCTACACCTTC. The chain carries TRBV5-1 and TRBJ1-2, with 10 nucleotides matching TRBD1. With 0 bases clipped from V and 4 bases from J, the junction kept 6 bases outside the gene matches. Germline-derived CDR1 and CDR2 are SGHRS and YFSETQ. The CDR3 covers 16 residues.

This clonotype has ten or more counts. CDR3 loop: CASSFGGRTYNEQFF. In DNA form, the CDR3 reads TGTGCCAGCAGCTTTGGCGGGAGGACCTACAATGAGCAGTTCTTC. The chain joins TRBV11-2 to TRBJ2-1, with 8 nucleotides matching TRBD2. The CDR3 length is 15 residues. V shed 3 bases and J 2 bases; nucleotides not matched to a gene: 3. Germline CDR1 reads SGHAT; CDR2 reads FQNNGV.

This clonotype was counted at least ten times. The rearrangement links TRBV12-3 or TRBV12-4 to TRBJ1-2; D is unclear. This CDR3 contains 16 residues. The V and J ends lost 8 bases and 0 bases respectively, with 19 bases between them. CDR3 DNA: TGTGCCAGCGGCACCTCTCAGAAACTGGCTAACTATGGCTACACCTTC. Translated: CASGTSQKLANYGYTF.